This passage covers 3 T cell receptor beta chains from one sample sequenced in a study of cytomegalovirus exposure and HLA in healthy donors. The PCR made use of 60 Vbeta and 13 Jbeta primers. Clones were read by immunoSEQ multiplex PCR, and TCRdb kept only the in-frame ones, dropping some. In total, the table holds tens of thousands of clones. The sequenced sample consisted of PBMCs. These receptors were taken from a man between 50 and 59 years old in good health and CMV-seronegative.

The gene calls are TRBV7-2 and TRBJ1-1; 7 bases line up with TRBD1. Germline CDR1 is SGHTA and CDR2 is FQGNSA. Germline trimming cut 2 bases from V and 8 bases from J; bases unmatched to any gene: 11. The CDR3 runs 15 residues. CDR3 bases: TGTGCCAGCAGCTTACTGACAGGGCCTTCTACCGAAGCTTTCTTT. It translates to CASSLLTGPSTEAFF.

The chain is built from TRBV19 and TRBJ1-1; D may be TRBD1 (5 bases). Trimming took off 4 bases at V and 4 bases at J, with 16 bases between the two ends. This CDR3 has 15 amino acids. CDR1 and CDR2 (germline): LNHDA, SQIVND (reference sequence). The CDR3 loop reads CASSRIMGGSTEAFF. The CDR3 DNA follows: TGTGCCAGTAGTAGGATTATGGGGGGTAGCACTGAAGCTTTCTTT.

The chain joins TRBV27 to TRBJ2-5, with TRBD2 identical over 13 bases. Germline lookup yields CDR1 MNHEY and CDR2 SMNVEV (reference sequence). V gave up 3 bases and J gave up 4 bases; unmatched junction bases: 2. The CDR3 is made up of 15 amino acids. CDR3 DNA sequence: TGTGCCAGCAGTTTGGGACTAGCGGGGACAGAGACCCAGTACTTC. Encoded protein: CASSLGLAGTETQYF.